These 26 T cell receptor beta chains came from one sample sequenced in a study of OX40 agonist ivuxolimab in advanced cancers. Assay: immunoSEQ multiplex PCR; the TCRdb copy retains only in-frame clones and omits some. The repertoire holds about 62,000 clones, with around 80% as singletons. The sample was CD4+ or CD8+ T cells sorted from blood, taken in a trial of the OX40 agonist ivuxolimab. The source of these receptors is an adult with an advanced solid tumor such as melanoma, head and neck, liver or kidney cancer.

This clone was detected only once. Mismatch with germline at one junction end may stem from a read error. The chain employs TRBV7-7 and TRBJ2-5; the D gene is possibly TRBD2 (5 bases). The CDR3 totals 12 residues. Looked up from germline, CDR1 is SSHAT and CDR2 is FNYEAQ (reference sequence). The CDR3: CASSSRGETQYF. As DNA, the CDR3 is TGTGCTAGCAGCTCCCGCGGGGAGACCCAGTACTTC.

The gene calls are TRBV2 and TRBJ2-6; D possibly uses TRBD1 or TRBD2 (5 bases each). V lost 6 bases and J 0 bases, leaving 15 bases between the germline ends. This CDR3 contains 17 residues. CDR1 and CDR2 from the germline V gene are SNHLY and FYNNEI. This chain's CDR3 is CASRAGTDSSGANVLTF. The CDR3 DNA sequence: TGTGCCAGCAGGGCCGGGACGGATTCCTCTGGGGCCAACGTCCTGACTTTC.

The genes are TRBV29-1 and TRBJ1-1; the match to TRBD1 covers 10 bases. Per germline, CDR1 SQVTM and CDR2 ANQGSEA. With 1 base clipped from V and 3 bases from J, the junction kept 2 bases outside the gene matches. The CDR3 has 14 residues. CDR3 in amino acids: CSVEGDRGHTEAFF. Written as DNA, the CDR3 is TGCAGCGTTGAAGGAGACAGGGGGCACACTGAAGCTTTCTTT.

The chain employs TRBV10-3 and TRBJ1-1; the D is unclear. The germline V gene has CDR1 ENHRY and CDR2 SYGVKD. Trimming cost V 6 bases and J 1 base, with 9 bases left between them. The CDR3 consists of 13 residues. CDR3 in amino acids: CAIRTDGNTEAFF. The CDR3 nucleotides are TGTGCCATCAGGACGGACGGGAACACTGAAGCTTTCTTT.

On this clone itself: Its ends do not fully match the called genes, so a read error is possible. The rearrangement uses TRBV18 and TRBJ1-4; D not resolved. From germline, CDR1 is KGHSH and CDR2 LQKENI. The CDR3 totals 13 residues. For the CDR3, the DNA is TGTGCCGGCTCCCCTGGATCTTCTGAAAAACTGTTTTTT. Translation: CAGSPGSSEKLFF.

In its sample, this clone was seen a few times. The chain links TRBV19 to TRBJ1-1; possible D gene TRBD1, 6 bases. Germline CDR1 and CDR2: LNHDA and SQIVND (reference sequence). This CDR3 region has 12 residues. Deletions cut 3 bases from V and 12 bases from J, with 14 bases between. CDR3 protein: CASSMTRGRTFF. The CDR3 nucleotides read TGTGCCAGTAGTATGACCAGGGGTAGAACTTTCTTT.

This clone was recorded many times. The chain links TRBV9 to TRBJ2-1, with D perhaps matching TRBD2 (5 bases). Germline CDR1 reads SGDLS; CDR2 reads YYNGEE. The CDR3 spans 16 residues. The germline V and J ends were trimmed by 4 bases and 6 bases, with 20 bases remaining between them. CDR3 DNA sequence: TGTGCCAGCAGCCCCGACCCCCGGGGTAAATCCAATGAGCAGTTCTTC. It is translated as CASSPDPRGKSNEQFF.

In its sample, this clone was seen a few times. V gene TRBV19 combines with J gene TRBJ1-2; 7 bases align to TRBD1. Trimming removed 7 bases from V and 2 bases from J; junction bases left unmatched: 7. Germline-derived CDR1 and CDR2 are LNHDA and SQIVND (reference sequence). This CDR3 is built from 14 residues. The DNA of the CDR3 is TGTGCCAGTACCTCGGACAGGATCAACTATGGCTACACCTTC. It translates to CASTSDRINYGYTF.

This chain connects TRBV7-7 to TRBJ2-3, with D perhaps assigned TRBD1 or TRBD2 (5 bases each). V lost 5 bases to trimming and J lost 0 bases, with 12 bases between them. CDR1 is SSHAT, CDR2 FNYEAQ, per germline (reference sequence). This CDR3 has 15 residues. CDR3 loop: CASSAQWGSTDTQYF. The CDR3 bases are TGTGCCAGCAGCGCCCAGTGGGGGAGCACAGATACGCAGTATTTT.

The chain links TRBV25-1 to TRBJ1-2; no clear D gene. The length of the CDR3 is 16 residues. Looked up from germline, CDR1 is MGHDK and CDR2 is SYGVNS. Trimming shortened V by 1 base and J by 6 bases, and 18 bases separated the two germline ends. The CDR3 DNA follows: TGTGCCAGCAGTGAATCAAGGAGGAGGCCCAGGAATGGCTACACCTTC. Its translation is CASSESRRRPRNGYTF.

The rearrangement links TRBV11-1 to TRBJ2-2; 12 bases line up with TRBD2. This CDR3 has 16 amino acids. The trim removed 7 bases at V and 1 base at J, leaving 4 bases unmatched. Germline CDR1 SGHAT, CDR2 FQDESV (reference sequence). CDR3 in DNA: TGTGCCAGCATCGGACTAGCGGGGATGAACACCGGGGAGCTGTTTTTT. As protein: CASIGLAGMNTGELFF.

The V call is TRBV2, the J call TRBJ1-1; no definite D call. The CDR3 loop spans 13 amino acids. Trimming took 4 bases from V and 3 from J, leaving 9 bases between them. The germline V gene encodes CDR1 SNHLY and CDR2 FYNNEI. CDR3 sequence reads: CASSVRVDTEAFF. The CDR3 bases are TGTGCCAGCAGTGTGCGGGTGGACACTGAAGCTTTCTTT.

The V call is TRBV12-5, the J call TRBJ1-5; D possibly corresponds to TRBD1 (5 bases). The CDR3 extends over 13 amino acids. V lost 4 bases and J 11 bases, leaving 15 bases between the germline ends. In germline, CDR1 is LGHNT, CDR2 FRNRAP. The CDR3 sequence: CASGSGGDPAQHF. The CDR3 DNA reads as TGTGCTAGTGGTTCGGGGGGGGATCCTGCCCAGCATTTT.

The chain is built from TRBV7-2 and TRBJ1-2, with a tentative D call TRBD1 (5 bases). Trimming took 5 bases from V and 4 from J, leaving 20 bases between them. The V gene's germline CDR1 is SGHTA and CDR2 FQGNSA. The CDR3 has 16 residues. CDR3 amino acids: CASSHGTPGPLYGYTF. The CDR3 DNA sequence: TGTGCCAGCAGCCACGGGACTCCCGGGCCGCTCTATGGCTACACCTTC.

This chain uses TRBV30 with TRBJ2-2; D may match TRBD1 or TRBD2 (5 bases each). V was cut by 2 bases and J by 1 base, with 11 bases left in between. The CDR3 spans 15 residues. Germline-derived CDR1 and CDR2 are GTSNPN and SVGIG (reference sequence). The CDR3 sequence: CAWSNRGRNTGELFF. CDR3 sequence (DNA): TGTGCCTGGAGTAACCGGGGACGGAACACCGGGGAGCTGTTTTTT.

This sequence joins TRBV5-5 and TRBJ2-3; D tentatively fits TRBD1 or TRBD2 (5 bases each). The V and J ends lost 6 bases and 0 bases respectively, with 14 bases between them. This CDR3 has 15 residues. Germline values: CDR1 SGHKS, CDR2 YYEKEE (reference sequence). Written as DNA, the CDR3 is TGTGCCAGCACCCGGGGCCCCTTTAGCACAGATACGCAGTATTTT. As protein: CASTRGPFSTDTQYF.

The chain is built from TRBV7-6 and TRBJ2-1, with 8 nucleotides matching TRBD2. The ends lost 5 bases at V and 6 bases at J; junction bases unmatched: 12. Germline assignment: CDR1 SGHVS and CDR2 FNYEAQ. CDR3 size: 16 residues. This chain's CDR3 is CASSRTGTRVINEQFF. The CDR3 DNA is TGTGCCAGCAGCCGAACCGGGACTAGAGTTATCAATGAGCAGTTCTTC.

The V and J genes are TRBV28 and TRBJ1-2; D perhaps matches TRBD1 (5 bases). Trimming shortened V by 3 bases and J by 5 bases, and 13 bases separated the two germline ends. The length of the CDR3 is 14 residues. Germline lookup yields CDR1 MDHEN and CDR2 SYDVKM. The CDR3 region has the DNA TGTGCCAGCAGTTTGGGCCAGGGAGATTATGGCTACACCTTC. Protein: CASSLGQGDYGYTF.

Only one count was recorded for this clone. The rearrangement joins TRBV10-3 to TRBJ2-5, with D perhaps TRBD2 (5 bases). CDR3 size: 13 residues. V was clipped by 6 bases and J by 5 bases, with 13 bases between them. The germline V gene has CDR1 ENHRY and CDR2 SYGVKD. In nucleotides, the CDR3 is TGTGCCATCAGGGACGCGGGCAGTGAGACCCAGTACTTC. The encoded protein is CAIRDAGSETQYF.

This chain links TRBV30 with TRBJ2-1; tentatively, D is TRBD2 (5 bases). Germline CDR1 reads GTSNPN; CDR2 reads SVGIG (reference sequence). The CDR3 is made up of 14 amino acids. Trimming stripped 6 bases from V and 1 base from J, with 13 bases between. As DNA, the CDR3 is TGTGCCTGTGACGATCGGAGGTCCTACAATGAGCAGTTCTTC. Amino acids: CACDDRRSYNEQFF.

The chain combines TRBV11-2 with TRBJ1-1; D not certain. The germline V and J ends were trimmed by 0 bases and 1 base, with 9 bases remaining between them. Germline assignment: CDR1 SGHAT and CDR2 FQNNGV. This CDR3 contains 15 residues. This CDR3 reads CASSLDPSPNTEAFF. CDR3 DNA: TGTGCCAGCAGCTTAGATCCATCTCCGAACACTGAAGCTTTCTTT.

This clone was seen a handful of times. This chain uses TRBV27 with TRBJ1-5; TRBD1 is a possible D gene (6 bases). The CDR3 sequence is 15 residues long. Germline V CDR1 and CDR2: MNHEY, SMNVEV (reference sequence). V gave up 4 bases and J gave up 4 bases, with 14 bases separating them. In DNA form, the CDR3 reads TGTGCCAGCAGTTCATACCGGGACAAGAATCAGCCCCAGCATTTT. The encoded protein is CASSSYRDKNQPQHF.

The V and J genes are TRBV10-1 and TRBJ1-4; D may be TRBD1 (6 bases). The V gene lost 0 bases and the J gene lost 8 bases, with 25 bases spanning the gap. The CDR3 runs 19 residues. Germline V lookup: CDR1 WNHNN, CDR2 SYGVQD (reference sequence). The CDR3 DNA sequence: TGCGCCAGCAGTGAGTCTGACCCGGGGAAGTCACAGGGACGAGAAAAACTGTTTTTT. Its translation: CASSESDPGKSQGREKLFF.

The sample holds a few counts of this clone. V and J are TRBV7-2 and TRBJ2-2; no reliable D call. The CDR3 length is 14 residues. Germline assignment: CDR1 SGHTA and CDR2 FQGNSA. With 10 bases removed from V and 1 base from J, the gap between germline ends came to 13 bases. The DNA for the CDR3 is TGTGCCACCACGGTAGGAGTGAACACCGGGGAGCTGTTTTTT. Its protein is CATTVGVNTGELFF.

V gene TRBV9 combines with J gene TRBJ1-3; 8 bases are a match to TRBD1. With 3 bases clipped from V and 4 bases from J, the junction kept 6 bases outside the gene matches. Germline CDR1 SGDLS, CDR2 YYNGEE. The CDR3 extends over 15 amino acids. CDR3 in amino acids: CASSATTGEGNTIYF. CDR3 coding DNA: TGTGCCAGCAGCGCGACGACAGGGGAGGGAAACACCATATATTTT. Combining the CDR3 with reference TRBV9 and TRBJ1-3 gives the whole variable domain DSGVTQTPKHLITATGQRVTLRCSPRSGDLSVYWYQQSLDQGLQFLIQYYNGEERAKGNILERFSAQQFPDLHSELNLSSLELGDSALYFCASSATTGEGNTIYFGEGSWLTVV.

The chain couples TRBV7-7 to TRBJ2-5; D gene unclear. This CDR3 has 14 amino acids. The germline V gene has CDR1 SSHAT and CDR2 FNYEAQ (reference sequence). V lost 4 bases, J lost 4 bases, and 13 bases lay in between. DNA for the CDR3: TGTGCCAGCAGCTCTGACGGGCTAGGAGAGACCCAGTACTTC. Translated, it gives CASSSDGLGETQYF.